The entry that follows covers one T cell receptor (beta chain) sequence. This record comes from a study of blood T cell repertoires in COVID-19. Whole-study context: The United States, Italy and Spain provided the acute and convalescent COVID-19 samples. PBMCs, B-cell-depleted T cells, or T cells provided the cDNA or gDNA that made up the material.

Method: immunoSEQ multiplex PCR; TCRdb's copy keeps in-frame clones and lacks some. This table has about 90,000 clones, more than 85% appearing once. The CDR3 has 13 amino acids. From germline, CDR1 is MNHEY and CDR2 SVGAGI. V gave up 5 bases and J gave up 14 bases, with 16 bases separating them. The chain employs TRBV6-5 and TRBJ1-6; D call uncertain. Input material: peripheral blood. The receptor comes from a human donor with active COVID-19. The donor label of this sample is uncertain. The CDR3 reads CASSTLPGAALHF. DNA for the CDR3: TGTGCCAGCAGTACATTACCCGGAGCGGCCCTCCACTTT.